The 29 T cell receptor beta chains below were found in one sample sequenced in a study of T cell repertoires in cytomegalovirus infection. No antigen has been identified for these receptors. TCRdb reanalysed the reads using MiXCR and keeps one entry per CDR3 protein. The data hold 200,000 or so distinct CDR3 sequences, with 35% to 40% observed a single time. The specimen comprised CD8+ T cells from cultured PBMCs, sampled from culture after CMV antigen stimulation. The receptors here all came from a human donor in good health (CMV status not recorded). Some clones in this sample may be carry-over from other donors' samples.

This chain uses TRBV2 with TRBJ2-3; 8 bases are a match to TRBD2. Germline lookup yields CDR1 SNHLY and CDR2 FYNNEI. Losses at the gene ends were 8 bases for V and 4 bases for J; bases not matched to a gene: 11. CDR3 size: 15 residues. Written as DNA, the CDR3 is TGTGCCAGCCGAAAGTCGGGGGGGGAGGCAGATACGCAGTATTTT. Translation gives CASRKSGGEADTQYF. The full variable domain, with the rest looked up from reference TRBV2 and TRBJ2-3, is EPEVTQTPSHQVTQMGQEVILRCVPISNHLYFYWYRQILGQKVEFLVSFYNNEISEKSEIFDDQFSVERPDGSNFTLKIRSTKLEDSAMYFCASRKSGGEADTQYFGPGTRLTVL.

This clonotype was counted only a few times. The V call is TRBV28, the J call TRBJ2-6; D may be TRBD1 (6 bases). The CDR3 runs to 16 residues. Trimming took off 2 bases at V and 4 bases at J, with 12 bases between the two ends. Germline V gene sequence: CDR1 MDHEN, CDR2 SYDVKM. DNA of the CDR3: TGTGCCAGCAGTTTAGAAACAGGGCTAGGGGCCAACGTCCTGACTTTC. Amino acids: CASSLETGLGANVLTF.

The table lists this clonotype with a few counts. This rearrangement joins TRBV7-6 to TRBJ2-6; 7 bases match TRBD1. The CDR3 consists of 20 residues. Germline CDR1 reads SGHVS; CDR2 reads FNYEAQ. J was trimmed by 3 bases and V by 2 bases; bases with no gene match: 16. CDR3 in amino acids: CASSLNGGTGVSLGANVLTF. Here the CDR3 DNA reads TGTGCCAGCAGCTTAAATGGCGGCACAGGGGTGAGTCTTGGGGCCAACGTCCTGACTTTC.

The chain uses TRBV2 and TRBJ2-4, with 7 bases aligning to TRBD2. V dropped 9 bases and J dropped 1; count of bases not matched to a gene: 12. This CDR3 is 16 amino acids long. Germline V lookup: CDR1 SNHLY, CDR2 FYNNEI. CDR3 sequence reads: CASTSGLEKAKNIQYF. DNA of the CDR3: TGTGCCAGTACTAGTGGACTAGAAAAGGCCAAAAACATTCAGTACTTC. Looking up the rest from reference TRBV2 and TRBJ2-4 gives the full variable domain: EPEVTQTPSHQVTQMGQEVILRCVPISNHLYFYWYRQILGQKVEFLVSFYNNEISEKSEIFDDQFSVERPDGSNFTLKIRSTKLEDSAMYFCASTSGLEKAKNIQYFGAGTRLSVL.

This clonotype was found a few times. The chain has TRBV6-2 or TRBV6-3 and TRBJ2-1; a weak D match, TRBD1 (5 bases). The CDR3 covers 13 residues. Germline values: CDR1 MNHEY, CDR2 SVGEGT. Between the trimmed V and J ends, which lost 2 bases and 5 bases, there was a span of 7 bases. In DNA, the CDR3 is TGTGCCAGCAGTTACGCGACAGACAATGAGCAGTTCTTC. Translating it yields CASSYATDNEQFF.

This clonotype was seen a handful of times. The chain links TRBV12-3 or TRBV12-4 to TRBJ2-7; D is possibly TRBD1 or TRBD2 (5 bases each). The length of the CDR3 is 13 residues. Trimming cost V 3 bases and J 9 bases, with 15 bases left between them. This CDR3 reads CASSFEGESVQYF. The CDR3 DNA reads TGTGCCAGCAGTTTCGAAGGGGAGAGCGTGCAGTACTTC.

This clonotype was seen a few times. This sequence joins TRBV5-4 and TRBJ2-6, with 10 bases aligning to TRBD2. The CDR3 totals 19 residues. V gave up 0 bases and J gave up 0 bases; unmatched junction bases: 6. Germline assignment: CDR1 SGHNT and CDR2 YYREEE (reference sequence). CDR3 sequence reads: CASSLDPGLANSGANVLTF. The CDR3 nucleotides read TGTGCCAGCAGCTTGGACCCGGGACTAGCGAACTCTGGGGCCAACGTCCTGACTTTC. Full variable domain (remainder filled in from reference TRBV5-4 and TRBJ2-6): ETGVTQSPTHLIKTRGQQVTLRCSSQSGHNTVSWYQQALGQGPQFIFQYYREEENGRGNFPPRFSGLQFPNYSSELNVNALELDDSALYLCASSLDPGLANSGANVLTFGAGSRLTVL.

The CDR3 nucleotides read TGCAGCGCACCGGGGACTAGCGGGTACAATGAGCAGTTCTTC. Translating gives CSAPGTSGYNEQFF. The rearrangement links TRBV29-1 to TRBJ2-1, with 12 bases lining up with TRBD2. After removal of 7 bases from V and 4 bases from J, the junction contained 5 bases not matched to a gene. The CDR3 sequence is 14 residues long. The V gene's germline CDR1 is SQVTM and CDR2 ANQGSEA.

This clonotype was observed a handful of times. The chain has TRBV7-2 and TRBJ1-6; D unresolved. Germline CDR1 reads SGHTA; CDR2 reads FQGNSA. The CDR3 loop spans 13 amino acids. Deletions cut 5 bases from V and 3 bases from J, with 5 bases between. The CDR3: CASSPSYNSPLHF. CDR3 sequence (DNA): TGTGCCAGCAGCCCAAGCTATAATTCACCCCTCCACTTT.

This clonotype was counted only a few times. The rearrangement joins TRBV27 to TRBJ1-1; no firm D call. Trimming shortened V by 3 bases and J by 6 bases, and 11 bases separated the two germline ends. Per the germline V gene, CDR1 is MNHEY and CDR2 is SMNVEV (reference sequence). The CDR3 consists of 13 residues. CDR3 protein: CASSFGVLAEAFF. The CDR3 nucleotides are TGTGCCAGCAGTTTCGGGGTCCTAGCTGAAGCTTTCTTT.

Comments on this clonotype: The junction and the germline gene differ at one end; a read error may be behind it. The rearrangement uses TRBV27 and TRBJ2-6, with a tentative D call TRBD2 (5 bases). Germline CDR1 MNHEY, CDR2 SMNVEV (reference sequence). This CDR3 is built from 15 residues. This CDR3 is CASGLSASRANVLTF. As DNA, the CDR3 is TGTGCCAGCGGTTTATCAGCTAGCCGGGCCAACGTCCTGACTTTC. The variable domain in full, completed from reference TRBV27 and TRBJ2-6, reads EAQVTQNPRYLITVTGKKLTVTCSQNMNHEYMSWYRQDPGLGLRQIYYSMNVEVTDKGDVPEGYKVSRKEKRNFPLILESPSPNQTSLYFCASGLSASRANVLTFGAGSRLTVL.

Points on this clonotype: This may come from a read error, since a much larger clone is one base off. No conserved phenylalanine or tryptophan is present at the end of the CDR3, so a read error is the likely explanation. The V and J genes are TRBV7-2 and TRBJ2-3; D not resolved. Germline loops: CDR1 SGHTA, CDR2 FQGNSA. V was cut by 4 bases and J by 7 bases, with 9 bases left in between. The CDR3 is made up of 12 amino acids. For the CDR3, the DNA is TGTGCCAGCAGCTGGGTCCAGCATACGCAGTATGTT. This sequence encodes CASSWVQHTQYV.

In the case of this clonotype: A clone one base away is much larger, so this may be a read error. The chain carries TRBV7-6 and TRBJ1-1, with D uncertain. The CDR3 spans 13 residues. In germline, CDR1 is SGHVS, CDR2 FNYEAQ. This CDR3 reads CASSLELKTEAFF. The CDR3 coding sequence is TGTGCCAGCAGCTTAGAGCTGAAAACTGAAGCTTTCTTT.

In its sample, this clonotype was seen a few times. This chain joins TRBV18 and TRBJ2-7; no clear D gene. The germline V and J ends were trimmed by 0 bases and 5 bases, with 11 bases remaining between them. This CDR3 spans 14 amino acids. Per germline, CDR1 KGHSH and CDR2 LQKENI. The CDR3 spells CASSPPARLNEQYF. CDR3 nucleotide sequence: TGTGCCAGCTCACCACCGGCCAGGCTGAACGAGCAGTACTTC.

The chain recombines TRBV15 with TRBJ2-5, with D maybe TRBD2 (5 bases). The CDR3 length is 15 residues. Trimming left V 6 bases short and J 4 bases short, with 18 bases between. Per germline, CDR1 LNHNV and CDR2 YYDKDF (reference sequence). The CDR3 protein is CATRSLWAEGETQYF. CDR3 in DNA: TGTGCCACCAGGTCCCTGTGGGCAGAGGGAGAGACCCAGTACTTC.

The rearrangement joins TRBV11-2 to TRBJ1-1, with D unresolved. Germline assignment: CDR1 SGHAT and CDR2 FQNNGV. CDR3 length: 13 amino acids. V was trimmed by 8 bases and J by 2 bases, leaving 12 bases between them. For the CDR3, the DNA is TGTGCCAGCGGGTCCATCTTAAACACTGAAGCTTTCTTT. Translation: CASGSILNTEAFF.

This clonotype was detected a few times. The chain is built from TRBV27 and TRBJ2-3; 14 nucleotides agree with TRBD2. With 5 bases clipped from V and 2 bases from J, the junction kept 15 bases outside the gene matches. The germline V gene has CDR1 MNHEY and CDR2 SMNVEV (reference sequence). CDR3 length: 20 residues. The CDR3, as DNA: TGTGCCAGCAGTCCTACCGGACTAGCGGGGGGCTTCAGCGCCACAGATACGCAGTATTTT. Its translation is CASSPTGLAGGFSATDTQYF.

The chain uses TRBV7-8 and TRBJ2-7; D remains ambiguous. Germline V gene data show CDR1 as SGHVS and CDR2 as FQNEAQ. The ends were cut back, 5 bases at V and 2 bases at J, with 10 bases in the middle. CDR3 length: 13 residues. CDR3 bases: TGTGCCAGCAGCCCAGAGCTTACCTACGAGCAGTACTTC. As protein: CASSPELTYEQYF.

The genes are TRBV11-2 and TRBJ2-3, with 11 bases matching TRBD2. Germline assignment: CDR1 SGHAT and CDR2 FQNNGV. The V segment lost 5 bases and the J segment 0 bases; nucleotides outside the gene matches: 10. This CDR3 comprises 18 residues. CDR3 DNA sequence: TGTGCCAGCAGCCTACGACTAGCGGGATTGACTAGCACAGATACGCAGTATTTT. Its protein is CASSLRLAGLTSTDTQYF.

The chain has TRBV7-9 and TRBJ2-1; D assignment may be TRBD1 or TRBD2 (5 bases each). Germline values: CDR1 SEHNR, CDR2 FQNEAQ (reference sequence). V was trimmed by 0 bases and J by 2 bases, leaving 23 bases between them. CDR3 length equals 20 residues. DNA for the CDR3: TGTGCCAGCAGCTTAGCGCGTGTCCAGGGTCCCTCCGGGACCTACAATGAGCAGTTCTTC. Its protein is CASSLARVQGPSGTYNEQFF.

There are a few counts of this clonotype. This chain uses TRBV28 with TRBJ1-1; D might be TRBD1 (6 bases). Trimming left V 4 bases short and J 0 bases short, with 15 bases between. Germline V CDR1 and CDR2: MDHEN, SYDVKM. The CDR3 consists of 16 residues. In nucleotides, the CDR3 is TGTGCCAGCAGTTCAATTGGGGGGGGGCTGAACACTGAAGCTTTCTTT. It codes for CASSSIGGGLNTEAFF. The whole variable domain, filled in from reference TRBV28 and TRBJ1-1, reads DVKVTQSSRYLVKRTGEKVFLECVQDMDHENMFWYRQDPGLGLRLIYFSYDVKMKEKGDIPEGYSVSREKKERFSLILESASTNQTSMYLCASSSIGGGLNTEAFFGQGTRLTVV.

A few counts support this clonotype. The chain is built from TRBV2 and TRBJ2-3, with 10 bases aligning to TRBD1. CDR1 and CDR2 (germline): SNHLY, FYNNEI. V lost 5 bases, J lost 5 bases, and 7 bases stayed unmatched. The CDR3 consists of 15 residues. The DNA of the CDR3 is TGTGCCAGCAGTCCCCGGGACAGGGGATTAGATACGCAGTATTTT. It yields the protein CASSPRDRGLDTQYF. Supplemented by reference TRBV2 and TRBJ2-3, the full variable domain reads EPEVTQTPSHQVTQMGQEVILRCVPISNHLYFYWYRQILGQKVEFLVSFYNNEISEKSEIFDDQFSVERPDGSNFTLKIRSTKLEDSAMYFCASSPRDRGLDTQYFGPGTRLTVL.

This clonotype has just a few counts. The genes are TRBV15 and TRBJ2-3, with 9 positions matching TRBD1. Germline CDR1 reads LNHNV; CDR2 reads YYDKDF (reference sequence). The V gene end was trimmed by 5 bases and the J gene end by 0 bases; junction bases not matched to a gene: 3. The CDR3 has 15 residues. The DNA for the CDR3 is TGTGCCACCAGCCCGGGACAGGGAAGCACAGATACGCAGTATTTT. Protein sequence: CATSPGQGSTDTQYF.

The chain carries TRBV11-2 and TRBJ2-5, with D perhaps given as TRBD1 or TRBD2 (7 bases each). V was cut by 5 bases and J by 4 bases, with 14 bases left in between. The CDR3 has 14 residues. CDR1 is SGHAT, CDR2 FQNNGV, per germline. The CDR3 region has the DNA TGTGCCAGCAGCCCGGCGGGGGACAGAGAGACCCAGTACTTC. This sequence encodes CASSPAGDRETQYF.

The chain carries TRBV7-2 and TRBJ2-7, with 11 bases fitting TRBD2. Germline V lookup: CDR1 SGHTA, CDR2 FQGNSA. This CDR3 contains 15 residues. V shed 7 bases and J 0 bases; nucleotides not matched to a gene: 5. This CDR3 is CASTSGTSGSYEQYF. In nucleotides, the CDR3 is TGTGCCAGCACCTCTGGGACTAGCGGCTCCTACGAGCAGTACTTC.

V gene TRBV19 combines with J gene TRBJ2-1, with 12 bases lining up with TRBD2. The CDR3 has 17 amino acids. Trimming removed 4 bases from V and 1 base from J; junction bases left unmatched: 5. Germline values: CDR1 LNHDA, CDR2 SQIVND (reference sequence). The CDR3 DNA reads TGTGCCAGTAGTACCAATCTAGCGGGAGGGTCCTACAATGAGCAGTTCTTC. Its protein product is CASSTNLAGGSYNEQFF.

The V gene is TRBV6-2 or TRBV6-3, the J gene TRBJ2-1; D gene uncertain. Germline V gene data show CDR1 as MNHEY and CDR2 as SVGEGT. V was pared by 2 bases and J by 6 bases, with 14 bases between. The CDR3 contains 15 residues. The CDR3 here is CASSYRPDAGNEQFF. The CDR3, as DNA: TGTGCCAGCAGTTACCGTCCGGATGCCGGCAATGAGCAGTTCTTC.

The chain carries TRBV7-2 and TRBJ2-7, with 8 bases lining up with TRBD2. The CDR3 spans 15 residues. The germline gives CDR1 SGHTA, CDR2 FQGNSA. The V and J ends lost 1 base and 4 bases, in that order; junction bases with no gene match: 6. The CDR3 DNA reads as TGTGCCAGCAGCTTAGAGGGACTAGTTAGTTACGAGCAGTACTTC. As protein: CASSLEGLVSYEQYF.

A few counts support this clonotype. The chain links TRBV7-6 to TRBJ2-3; D unresolved. V was shortened by 6 bases and J by 3 bases, with 13 bases between the two germline ends. The CDR3 has 14 residues. Per germline, CDR1 SGHVS and CDR2 FNYEAQ. The CDR3 loop is CASRGPMVTDTQYF. CDR3 nucleotide sequence: TGTGCCAGCAGAGGTCCTATGGTTACAGATACGCAGTATTTT.